A single sample is the source of the 5 T cell receptor beta chains below, sequenced in a study of post-analysis software for immune sequencing data. Unique molecular identifiers were present in the TCR beta cDNA libraries. TCRdb re-analysed the PCR reads in MiXCR, keeping a single row per CDR3 protein. The data contain 650,000 to 850,000 distinct CDR3 sequences, about 53% of them singletons. Notes on the study in general: Five or six TRBV segments, TRBV5-6, TRBV5-1 and TRBV20-1 among them, were found more frequent in patients than controls.

The antigens for these receptors are not known. The sequencing sample was made of blood. Receptor source: a girl under 18 with multiple sclerosis.

V is TRBV4-1 and J is TRBJ2-1; perhaps TRBD2 as D (5 bases). The CDR3 has 16 residues. Trimming cost V 4 bases and J 5 bases, with 18 bases left between them. The germline V gene encodes CDR1 MGHRA and CDR2 YSYEKL. The CDR3 sequence is CASSRKIEGRNNEQFF. CDR3 nucleotides: TGCGCCAGCAGCCGAAAGATCGAGGGCCGGAACAATGAGCAGTTCTTC.

The chain links TRBV6-6 to TRBJ2-7, with no clear D. In germline, CDR1 is MNHNY, CDR2 SVGAGI (reference sequence). The CDR3 sequence is 15 residues long. The germline V and J ends were trimmed by 2 bases and 3 bases, with 14 bases remaining between them. The CDR3 DNA reads as TGTGCCAGCAGTTACAAAAGGGAACTACTCTACGAGCAGTACTTC. Protein sequence: CASSYKRELLYEQYF.

CDR3 residues: CSASPSGVSYEQYF. CDR3 coding DNA: TGCAGTGCTAGTCCCAGCGGGGTATCCTACGAGCAGTACTTC. This chain links TRBV20-1 with TRBJ2-7; 7 nucleotides match TRBD2. The ends lost 3 bases at V and 1 base at J; junction bases unmatched: 6. The CDR3 sequence is 14 residues long. CDR1 is DFQATT and CDR2 is SNEGSKA in the germline V gene (reference sequence).

This clonotype was seen more than once but under ten times. CDR3 amino acids: CASSQEGLVPRNEQFF. The CDR3 DNA sequence: TGCGCCAGCAGCCAAGAAGGGCTAGTCCCCCGCAATGAGCAGTTCTTC. The V and J genes are TRBV4-1 and TRBJ2-1; D not certain. This CDR3 region has 16 residues. Germline CDR1 and CDR2: MGHRA and YSYEKL. V lost 0 bases, J lost 6 bases, and 15 bases lay in between.

The chain employs TRBV29-1 and TRBJ2-3, with 8 bases fitting TRBD2. CDR3 length: 15 residues. Per germline, CDR1 SQVTM and CDR2 ANQGSEA. Trimming took 3 bases from V and 2 from J; bases not matched to a gene: 7. CDR3 in DNA: TGCAGCGTTGAGGGACTAGTCGGGCTCACAGATACGCAGTATTTT. Translating gives CSVEGLVGLTDTQYF.